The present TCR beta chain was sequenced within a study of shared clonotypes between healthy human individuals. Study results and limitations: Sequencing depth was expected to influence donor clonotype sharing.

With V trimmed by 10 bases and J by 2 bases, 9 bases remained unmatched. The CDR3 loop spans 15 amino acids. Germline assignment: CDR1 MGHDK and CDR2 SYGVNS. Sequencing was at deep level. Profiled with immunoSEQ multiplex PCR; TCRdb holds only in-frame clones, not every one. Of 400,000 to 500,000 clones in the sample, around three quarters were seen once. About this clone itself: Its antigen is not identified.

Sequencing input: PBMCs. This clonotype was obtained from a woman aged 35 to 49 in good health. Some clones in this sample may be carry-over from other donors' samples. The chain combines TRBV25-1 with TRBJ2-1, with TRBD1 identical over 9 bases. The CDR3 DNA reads TGTGCCAACTTCACCGGGACAGGGCCCTACAATGAGCAGTTCTTC. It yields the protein CANFTGTGPYNEQFF.